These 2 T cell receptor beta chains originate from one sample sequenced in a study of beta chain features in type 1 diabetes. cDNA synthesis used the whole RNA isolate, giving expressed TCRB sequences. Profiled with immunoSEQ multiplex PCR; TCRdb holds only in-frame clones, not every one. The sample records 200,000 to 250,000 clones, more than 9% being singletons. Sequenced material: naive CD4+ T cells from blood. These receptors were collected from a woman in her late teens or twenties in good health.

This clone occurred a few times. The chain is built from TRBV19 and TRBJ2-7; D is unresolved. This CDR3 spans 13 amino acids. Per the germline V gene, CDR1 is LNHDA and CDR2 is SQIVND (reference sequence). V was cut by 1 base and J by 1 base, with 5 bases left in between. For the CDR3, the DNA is TGTGCCAGTAGTATAGGAACTTCCTACGAGCAGTACTTC. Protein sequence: CASSIGTSYEQYF.

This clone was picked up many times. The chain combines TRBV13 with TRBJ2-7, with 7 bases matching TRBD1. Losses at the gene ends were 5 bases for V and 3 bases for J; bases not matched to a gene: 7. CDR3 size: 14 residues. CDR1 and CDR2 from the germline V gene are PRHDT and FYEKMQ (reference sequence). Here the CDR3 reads CASSAGTVFYEQYF. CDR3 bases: TGTGCCAGCAGCGCCGGGACAGTCTTCTACGAGCAGTACTTC.